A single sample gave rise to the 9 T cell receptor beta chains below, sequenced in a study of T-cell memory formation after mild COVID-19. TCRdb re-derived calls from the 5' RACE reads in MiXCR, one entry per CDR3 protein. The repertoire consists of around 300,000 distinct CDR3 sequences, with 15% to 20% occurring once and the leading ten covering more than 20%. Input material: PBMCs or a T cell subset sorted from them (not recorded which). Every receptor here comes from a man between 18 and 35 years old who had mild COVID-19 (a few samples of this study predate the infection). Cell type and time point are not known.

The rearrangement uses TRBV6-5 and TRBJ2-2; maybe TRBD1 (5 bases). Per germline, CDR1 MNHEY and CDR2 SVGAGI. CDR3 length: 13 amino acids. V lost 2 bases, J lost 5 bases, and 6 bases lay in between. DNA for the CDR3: TGTGCCAGCAGTTACAGGGGAACCGGGGAGCTGTTTTTT. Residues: CASSYRGTGELFF.

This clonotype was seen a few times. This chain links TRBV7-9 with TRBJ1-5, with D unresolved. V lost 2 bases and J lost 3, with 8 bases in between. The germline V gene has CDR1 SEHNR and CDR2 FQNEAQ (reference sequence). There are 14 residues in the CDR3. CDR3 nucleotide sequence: TGTGCCAGCAGCTTACCCGGGAACAATCAGCCCCAGCATTTT. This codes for CASSLPGNNQPQHF. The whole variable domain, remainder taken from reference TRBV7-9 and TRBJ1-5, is DTGVSQNPRHKITKRGQNVTFRCDPISEHNRLYWYRQTLGQGPEFLTYFQNEAQLEKSRLLSDRFSAERPKGSFSTLEIQRTEQGDSAMYLCASSLPGNNQPQHFGDGTRLSIL.

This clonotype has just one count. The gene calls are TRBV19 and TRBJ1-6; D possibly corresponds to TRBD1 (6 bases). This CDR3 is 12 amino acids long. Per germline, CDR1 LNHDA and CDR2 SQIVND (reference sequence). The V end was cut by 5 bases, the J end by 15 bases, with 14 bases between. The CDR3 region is CASSLRGAHLHF. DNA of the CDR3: TGTGCCAGTAGTCTTAGGGGGGCGCACCTCCACTTT.

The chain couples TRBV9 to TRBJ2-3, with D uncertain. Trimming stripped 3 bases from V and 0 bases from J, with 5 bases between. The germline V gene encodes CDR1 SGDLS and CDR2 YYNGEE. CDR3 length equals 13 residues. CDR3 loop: CASSAASTDTQYF. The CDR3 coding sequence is TGTGCCAGCAGCGCTGCTAGCACAGATACGCAGTATTTT.

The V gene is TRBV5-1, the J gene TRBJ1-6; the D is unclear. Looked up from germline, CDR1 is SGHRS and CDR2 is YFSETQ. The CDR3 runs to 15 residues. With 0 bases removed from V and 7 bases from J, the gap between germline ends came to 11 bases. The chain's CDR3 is CASSLEGGWNSPLHF. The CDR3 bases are TGCGCCAGCAGCTTGGAAGGTGGATGGAATTCACCCCTCCACTTT.

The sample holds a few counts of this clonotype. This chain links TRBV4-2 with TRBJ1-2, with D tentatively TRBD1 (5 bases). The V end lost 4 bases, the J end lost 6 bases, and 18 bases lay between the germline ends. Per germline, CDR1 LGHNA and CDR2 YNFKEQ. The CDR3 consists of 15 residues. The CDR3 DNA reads TGTGCCAGCAGCCCCCGGGCGGCAGGGTCGCATGGCTACACCTTC. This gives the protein CASSPRAAGSHGYTF.

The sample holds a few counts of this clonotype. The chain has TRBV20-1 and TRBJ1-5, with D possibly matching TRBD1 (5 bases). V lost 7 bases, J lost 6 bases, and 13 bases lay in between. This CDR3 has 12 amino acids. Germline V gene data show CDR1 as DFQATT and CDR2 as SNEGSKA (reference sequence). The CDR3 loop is CSGQYGTQPQHF. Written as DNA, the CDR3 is TGCAGTGGACAGTATGGGACTCAGCCCCAGCATTTT.

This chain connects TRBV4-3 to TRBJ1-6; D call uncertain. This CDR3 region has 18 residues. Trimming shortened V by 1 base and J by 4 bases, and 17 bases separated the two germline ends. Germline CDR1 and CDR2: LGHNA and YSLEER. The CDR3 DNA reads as TGCGCCAGCAGCCAAGTAAGCCGCCCTAGTCTGTATAATTCACCCCTCCACTTT. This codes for CASSQVSRPSLYNSPLHF.

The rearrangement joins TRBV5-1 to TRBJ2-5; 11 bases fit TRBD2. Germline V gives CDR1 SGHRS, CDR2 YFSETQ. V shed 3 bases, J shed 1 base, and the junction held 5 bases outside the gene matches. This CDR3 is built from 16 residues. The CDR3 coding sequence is TGCGCCAGCAGCTCACCCCTAGCGGGGGGCCAAGAGACCCAGTACTTC. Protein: CASSSPLAGGQETQYF.